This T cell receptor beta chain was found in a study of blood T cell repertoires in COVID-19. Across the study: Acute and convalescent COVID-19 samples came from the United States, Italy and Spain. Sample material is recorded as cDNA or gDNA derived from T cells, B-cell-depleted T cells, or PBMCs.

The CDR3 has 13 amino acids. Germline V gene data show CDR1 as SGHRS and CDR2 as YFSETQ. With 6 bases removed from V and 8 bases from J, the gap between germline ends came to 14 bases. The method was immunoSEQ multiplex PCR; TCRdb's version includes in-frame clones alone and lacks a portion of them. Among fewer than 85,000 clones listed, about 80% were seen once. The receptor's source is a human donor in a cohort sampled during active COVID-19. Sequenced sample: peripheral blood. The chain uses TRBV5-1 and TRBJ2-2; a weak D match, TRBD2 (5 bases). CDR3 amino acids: CASNDKRAGELFF. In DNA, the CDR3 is TGCGCCAGCAACGATAAGAGGGCGGGGGAGCTGTTTTTT.